These 20 T cell receptor beta chains originate from one sample sequenced in a study of blood T cell repertoires in COVID-19 (dated by TCRdb to between 2020 and 2021). Libraries were built with the immunoSEQ multiplex PCR assay. Not all clones reach the TCRdb copy of this immuneACCESS table, which keeps in-frame sequences only. Checked studies attribute under half of the gap to unresolved V genes and leave the rest unexplained. Counted in this sample were approximately 90,000 clones; about 77% of them appeared once. The ten largest clones represent about 5.7% of the sample. Sequenced sample: peripheral blood. These receptor sequences come from a man between 70 and 80 years old with COVID-19, enrolled during active disease.

The chain carries TRBV19 and TRBJ2-3; maybe TRBD1 (5 bases). CDR1 and CDR2 (germline): LNHDA, SQIVND (reference sequence). V dropped 6 bases and J dropped 0 bases, with 13 bases sitting between them. The CDR3 runs 15 residues. The CDR3 is CASSPTDYSTDTQYF. The CDR3 region has the DNA TGTGCCAGTAGCCCGACAGATTATAGCACAGATACGCAGTATTTT.

This chain connects TRBV11-2 to TRBJ2-3; 8 positions agree with TRBD2. J gave up 2 bases and V 0 bases, and 7 bases lay outside the gene matches. CDR3 length equals 17 residues. Germline V gene sequence: CDR1 SGHAT, CDR2 FQNNGV. The CDR3 region has the DNA TGTGCCAGCAGCTTAGATAACCCGGGAGGGTCCACAGATACGCAGTATTTT. Translation: CASSLDNPGGSTDTQYF.

The rearrangement joins TRBV2 to TRBJ1-1; a possible D gene is TRBD1 (6 bases). This CDR3 spans 14 amino acids. The germline V gene has CDR1 SNHLY and CDR2 FYNNEI. The V end was cut by 8 bases, the J end by 4 bases, with 17 bases between. The CDR3 is CASSPIQGVTEAFF. The CDR3 DNA is TGTGCCAGCTCCCCCATACAGGGAGTCACTGAAGCTTTCTTT.

This chain connects TRBV5-5 to TRBJ2-3; 9 bases are a match to TRBD2. The CDR3 contains 15 residues. Germline V gives CDR1 SGHKS, CDR2 YYEKEE (reference sequence). Trimming cost V 3 bases and J 6 bases; bases outside gene matches: 8. The DNA for the CDR3 is TGTGCCAGCAGCTGGGCGGGAGGGATGTTGGATACGCAGTATTTT. The encoded protein is CASSWAGGMLDTQYF.

This chain uses TRBV12-3 or TRBV12-4 with TRBJ2-2; 8 positions match TRBD2. The V gene end was trimmed by 8 bases and the J gene end by 6 bases; junction bases not matched to a gene: 2. There are 12 residues in the CDR3. The CDR3 loop reads CASRGGPGELFF. The CDR3, as DNA: TGTGCCAGCCGGGGGGGCCCCGGGGAGCTGTTTTTT.

The chain has TRBV4-3 and TRBJ2-1; D is unresolved. Looked up from germline, CDR1 is LGHNA and CDR2 is YSLEER. The CDR3 has 13 amino acids. V was clipped by 0 bases and J by 6 bases, with 6 bases between them. The CDR3 nucleotides read TGCGCCAGCAGCCAAGATTGGGCCAATGAGCAGTTCTTC. This sequence encodes CASSQDWANEQFF.

The rearrangement joins TRBV4-2 to TRBJ2-2; 10 bases are shared with TRBD2. The germline V gene has CDR1 LGHNA and CDR2 YNFKEQ. J lost 2 bases, V lost 0 bases, and 12 bases had no gene match. This CDR3 has 20 amino acids. CDR3 nucleotides: TGTGCCAGCAGCCAAGATCCCCTAGCGGGAGTTTCATCTAACACCGGGGAGCTGTTTTTT. This sequence encodes CASSQDPLAGVSSNTGELFF.

This chain links TRBV6-5 with TRBJ1-1; D perhaps matches TRBD1 (6 bases). CDR1 MNHEY and CDR2 SVGAGI come from the germline V gene. V dropped 4 bases and J dropped 1 base, with 10 bases sitting between them. This CDR3 spans 14 amino acids. This CDR3 is CASSLTGRNTEAFF. In DNA, the CDR3 is TGTGCCAGCAGTTTAACAGGGAGGAACACTGAAGCTTTCTTT.

V gene TRBV25-1 combines with J gene TRBJ1-4; D is ambiguous. V lost 3 bases to trimming and J lost 7 bases, with 15 bases between them. CDR3 size: 15 residues. CDR1 is MGHDK, CDR2 SYGVNS, per germline. The DNA for the CDR3 is TGTGCCAGCAGTGACCCCGCGGCGCGGAGTGAAAAACTGTTTTTT. Translation gives CASSDPAARSEKLFF.

This clone was recorded once. V usage is TRBV5-6 and J usage is TRBJ1-4; D ambiguous. CDR1 and CDR2 from the germline V gene are SGHDT and YYEEEE. This CDR3 has 15 amino acids. V gave up 1 base and J gave up 10 bases, with 17 bases separating them. CDR3 loop: CASSLRAPDRGKLFF. The CDR3 DNA sequence: TGTGCCAGCAGCTTGCGAGCACCGGACCGGGGAAAACTGTTTTTT.

This clone has only a few counts. The gene calls are TRBV9 and TRBJ1-6; 9 positions match TRBD1. From germline, CDR1 is SGDLS and CDR2 YYNGEE. Unmatched junction bases numbered 16, after V lost 4 bases and J lost 5 bases. The CDR3 consists of 19 residues. CDR3 loop: CASSPVGQGIDADNSPLHF. In DNA, the CDR3 is TGTGCCAGCAGCCCAGTGGGACAGGGCATTGACGCTGATAATTCACCCCTCCACTTT.

The chain couples TRBV28 to TRBJ1-1, with D possibly matching TRBD1 (6 bases). The V and J ends lost 4 bases and 1 base respectively, with 16 bases between them. Germline-derived CDR1 and CDR2 are MDHEN and SYDVKM. The CDR3 length is 16 residues. DNA for the CDR3: TGTGCCAGCAGTTCCATTACGCAGGGGAAGAACACTGAAGCTTTCTTT. This codes for CASSSITQGKNTEAFF.

The chain couples TRBV7-9 to TRBJ2-5, with D possibly matching TRBD1 (6 bases). Germline V lookup: CDR1 SEHNR, CDR2 FQNEAQ (reference sequence). Trimming took off 5 bases at V and 6 bases at J, with 19 bases between the two ends. The length of the CDR3 is 15 residues. In DNA form, the CDR3 reads TGTGCCAGCAGCCTATTCCGGGACACCGTAAAGACCCAGTACTTC. Its protein product is CASSLFRDTVKTQYF.

V usage is TRBV7-2 and J usage is TRBJ1-1; D gene uncertain. Germline CDR1 and CDR2: SGHTA and FQGNSA. Trimming removed 3 bases from V and 2 bases from J, with 7 bases in between. The CDR3 is 13 residues long. CDR3 region: CASSFQANTEAFF. The CDR3 DNA reads as TGTGCCAGCAGCTTCCAAGCCAACACTGAAGCTTTCTTT.

The chain joins TRBV6-5 to TRBJ1-6; possible D gene TRBD1, 5 bases. In germline, CDR1 is MNHEY, CDR2 SVGAGI. The CDR3 runs to 13 residues. V lost 11 bases, J lost 8 bases, and 16 bases lay in between. DNA of the CDR3: TGTGCCGGATCCACTGGGGGGGATTCACCCCTCCACTTT. Its translation is CAGSTGGDSPLHF.

This clone was detected many times. The chain recombines TRBV4-3 with TRBJ2-7, with D possibly being TRBD2 (6 bases). The CDR3 consists of 16 residues. Germline CDR1 is LGHNA and CDR2 is YSLEER. V lost 0 bases and J 1 base, leaving 13 bases between the germline ends. This CDR3 reads CASSQDRGLASYEQYF. CDR3 nucleotide sequence: TGCGCCAGCAGCCAAGATAGAGGTCTAGCGTCCTACGAGCAGTACTTC.

The V gene is TRBV4-3, the J gene TRBJ1-2; 7 bases are a match to TRBD1. Germline V gives CDR1 LGHNA, CDR2 YSLEER. Trimming took 0 bases from V and 4 from J; bases not matched to a gene: 5. The CDR3 spans 15 residues. The CDR3 here is CASSQESRGRYGYTF. DNA of the CDR3: TGCGCCAGCAGCCAAGAGTCTAGGGGGCGCTATGGCTACACCTTC.

The chain's CDR3 is CASSQTGQGGTEAFF. The CDR3, as DNA: TGTGCCAGCAGCCAAACCGGACAGGGAGGGACTGAAGCTTTCTTT. The chain combines TRBV16 with TRBJ1-1; 8 bases align to TRBD1. V shed 2 bases and J 5 bases; nucleotides not matched to a gene: 7. Germline V gene data show CDR1 as KGHSY and CDR2 as FQNENV. This CDR3 is built from 15 residues.

The chain joins TRBV7-2 to TRBJ2-3, with 9 bases aligning to TRBD2. The CDR3 has 15 residues. The germline CDR1 and CDR2 sequences are SGHTA and FQGNSA. Germline trimming cut 3 bases from V and 4 bases from J; bases unmatched to any gene: 5. This chain's CDR3 is CASSFAGGPADTQYF. The CDR3 DNA reads TGTGCCAGCAGCTTCGCGGGGGGGCCGGCAGATACGCAGTATTTT.

This clone was detected only a few times. The chain combines TRBV6-6 with TRBJ1-5; D remains unclear. CDR1 is MNHNY, CDR2 SVGAGI, per germline (reference sequence). The CDR3 is made up of 16 amino acids. Trimming shortened V by 7 bases and J by 2 bases, and 18 bases separated the two germline ends. The CDR3 spells CASTNGVVSGNQPQHF. In DNA form, the CDR3 reads TGTGCCAGCACCAACGGAGTTGTTTCGGGCAATCAGCCCCAGCATTTT.